This record looks at one TCR beta chain sequence and its context. What it binds is not known. The sample originates from a study of T cell responses to AZD1222 COVID-19 vaccine. General observations from the study: Spike-wide coverage was observed for vaccine-associated CD4 TCRs, with dominant responses at 160-218 and 743-854. Two AZD1222 administrations were followed by greater Spike-specific TCR breadth and depth. Donors were chiefly white British, with a greater number of females, and clonal diversity was perhaps underestimated. Reports say nearly half of spike-specific TCRs go after unmutated variant regions.

Libraries were prepared by immunoSEQ multiplex PCR; TCRdb keeps only in-frame clonotypes and omits some of them. The sample has some 150,000 clones, 86% seen once. The CDR3 spans 13 residues. CDR1 is LNHDA and CDR2 is SQIVND in the germline V gene (reference sequence). Between the trimmed V and J ends, which lost 7 bases and 1 base, there was a span of 10 bases. The specimen comprised peripheral blood, sampled on day 0 of MenACWY control vaccination. The chain combines TRBV19 with TRBJ1-1; unclear D gene. The TCR comes from an adult in good health. The CDR3: CASILSGNTEAFF. Written as DNA, the CDR3 is TGTGCCAGTATCCTTAGCGGGAACACTGAAGCTTTCTTT.